Below, one T cell receptor beta chain is given with its context. Its antigen is not identified. The sample originates from a study of CD8+CD57+ T cells in acquired aplastic anemia. Study summary: Sorted CD4+ and CD8+ cells gave an average of roughly 3 ug of DNA. Study-level findings and limits: The same twenty-nine CD8+ CDR3 sequences occurred in patients and in controls.

Investigators profiled TCR beta VDJ and CDR3 from genomic DNA template. MiXCR, run by TCRdb on the reads, gives a single entry per CDR3 protein. The profile shows about 210,000 distinct CDR3 sequences, 61% of them singletons. Per germline, CDR1 SGHRS and CDR2 YFSETQ. Trimming removed 4 bases from V and 2 bases from J; junction bases left unmatched: 9. The CDR3 spans 15 residues. Sequenced material: sorted CD4+, CD8+, or CD8+CD57+ T cells (not recorded which) from PBMCs. This TCR derives from a human donor in good health. J is TRBJ2-7 and V is TRBV5-1; 7 bases match TRBD1. The CDR3 region has the DNA TGCGCCAGCAGCCCGGCCGGGACAGAAACCTACGAGCAGTACTTC. Its translation: CASSPAGTETYEQYF.